Each of the 20 T cell receptor beta chains below was sequenced from the same sample in a study of somatic mutations in cytotoxic T cells in rheumatoid arthritis. The assay was immunoSEQ multiplex PCR, and TCRdb's table has in-frame clones only and misses some. Of 14,000 or so clones in the sample, under 85% were seen once. Sequencing used CD8+ T cells sorted from blood. The receptor set was obtained from an adult with rheumatoid arthritis.

The chain combines TRBV5-1 with TRBJ2-1; 12 bases align to TRBD2. V was clipped by 7 bases and J by 10 bases; unmatched bases: 3. CDR3 length equals 12 residues. Germline V gene lookup returns CDR1 SGHRS and CDR2 YFSETQ. The CDR3 bases are TGCGCCAGCTCTAGCGGGGGGGTGGAGCAGTTCTTC. It codes for CASSSGGVEQFF. The entire variable domain, with the rest obtained from reference TRBV5-1 and TRBJ2-1, is as follows: KAGVTQTPRYLIKTRGQQVTLSCSPISGHRSVSWYQQTPGQGLQFLFEYFSETQRNKGNFPGRFSGRQFSNSRSEMNVSTLELGDSALYLCASSSGGVEQFFGPGTRLTVL.

This clone has only one observation. This chain connects TRBV9 to TRBJ2-3; D ambiguous. Germline V CDR1 and CDR2: SGDLS, YYNGEE. CDR3 size: 16 residues. Trimming left V 0 bases short and J 2 bases short, with 13 bases between. The CDR3 region is CASSVDSRSPTDTQYF. The CDR3 DNA is TGTGCCAGCAGCGTAGATAGCCGCTCGCCCACAGATACGCAGTATTTT.

This clone was observed a single time. The CDR3 coding sequence is TGTGCCAGCAGCTTAAAGGAGGCCGGTGGCTACGAGCAGTACGTC. This codes for CASSLKEAGGYEQYV. V is TRBV11-2 and J is TRBJ2-7; D might be TRBD2 (5 bases). This CDR3 has 15 amino acids. Trimming stripped 2 bases from V and 3 bases from J, with 14 bases between. CDR1 is SGHAT, CDR2 FQNNGV, per germline.

The rearrangement joins TRBV4-1 to TRBJ1-5; D not resolved. The CDR3 is 15 amino acids. The V end was cut by 4 bases, the J end by 0 bases, with 10 bases between. Germline-derived CDR1 and CDR2 are MGHRA and YSYEKL. CDR3 nucleotide sequence: TGCGCCAGCAGCCCCAAACGGAATAGCAATCAGCCCCAGCATTTT. This codes for CASSPKRNSNQPQHF.

CDR3 in amino acids: CASSYTGELFF. For the CDR3, the DNA is TGCGCCAGCAGCTATACCGGGGAGCTGTTTTTT. The chain is built from TRBV5-1 and TRBJ2-2; unclear D gene. Trimming removed 3 bases from V and 5 bases from J, with 2 bases in between. The CDR3 consists of 11 residues. Germline-derived CDR1 and CDR2 are SGHRS and YFSETQ.

This sequence joins TRBV19 and TRBJ2-6; D unresolved. The V end lost 3 bases, the J end lost 0 bases, and 9 bases lay between the germline ends. The CDR3 is made up of 16 amino acids. Germline V gene lookup returns CDR1 LNHDA and CDR2 SQIVND (reference sequence). The CDR3 here is CASSIEPGSGANVLTF. The CDR3 nucleotides are TGTGCCAGTAGTATCGAGCCCGGCTCTGGGGCCAACGTCCTGACTTTC.

The genes are TRBV2 and TRBJ2-5; the D gene is possibly TRBD1 (5 bases). The CDR3 has 14 residues. Trimming removed 7 bases at V and 3 bases at J, with 15 bases between. CDR1 and CDR2 from the germline V gene are SNHLY and FYNNEI. Written as DNA, the CDR3 is TGTGCCAGCAAAGACAGAAGTAGGGAAGAGACCCAGTACTTC. Translation: CASKDRSREETQYF.

The rearrangement links TRBV19 to TRBJ2-3; D uncertain. Germline values: CDR1 LNHDA, CDR2 SQIVND (reference sequence). This CDR3 comprises 11 residues. Between the trimmed V and J ends, which lost 1 base and 10 bases, there was a span of 6 bases. CDR3 DNA: TGTGCCAGTAGTATAGGGGCGGCGCAGTATTTT. Translation: CASSIGAAQYF.

V gene TRBV19 combines with J gene TRBJ1-4; the D gene is possibly TRBD1 (5 bases). Germline V gene data show CDR1 as LNHDA and CDR2 as SQIVND (reference sequence). Trimming removed 5 bases from V and 5 bases from J, with 15 bases in between. CDR3 length: 15 amino acids. DNA of the CDR3: TGTGCCAGTAGTTCCTCCGAGGGGAGAAATGAAAAACTGTTTTTT. Its protein is CASSSSEGRNEKLFF.

V is TRBV4-1 and J is TRBJ1-5; perhaps TRBD1 as D (5 bases). This CDR3 has 17 amino acids. From germline, CDR1 is MGHRA and CDR2 YSYEKL. Trimming left V 1 base short and J 4 bases short, with 17 bases between. The chain's CDR3 is CASSQGETAFPNQPQHF. The CDR3, as DNA: TGCGCCAGCAGCCAAGGTGAGACAGCCTTTCCAAATCAGCCCCAGCATTTT.

The genes are TRBV4-1 and TRBJ1-4; D might be TRBD1 (6 bases). V was clipped by 4 bases and J by 11 bases, with 20 bases between them. The CDR3 has 15 residues. CDR1 MGHRA and CDR2 YSYEKL come from the germline V gene. CDR3 loop: CASSPETGPGGKLFF. CDR3 DNA: TGCGCCAGCAGCCCCGAGACAGGCCCGGGGGGGAAACTGTTTTTT.

The sample holds a few counts of this clone. The CDR3 coding sequence is TGTGCCAGCAGACTAGGGGGGCAAGAGACCCAGTACTTC. Protein: CASRLGGQETQYF. The genes are TRBV21-1 and TRBJ2-5. TRBV21-1 is assigned pseudogene status. This CDR3 has 13 residues.

This clone is labeled as medium-sized. The chain has TRBV6-1 and TRBJ2-7; D tentatively fits TRBD1 or TRBD2 (5 bases each). The germline CDR1 and CDR2 sequences are MNHNS and SASEGT. The CDR3 contains 14 residues. Trimming took 7 bases from V and 0 from J, leaving 13 bases between them. The CDR3 DNA reads as TGTGCCAGCAAGGACGCCGGGGCCTCCTACGAGCAGTACTTC. Translating it yields CASKDAGASYEQYF.

The gene calls are TRBV4-1 and TRBJ2-5; no definite D call. V was clipped by 0 bases and J by 7 bases, with 15 bases between them. The germline V gene encodes CDR1 MGHRA and CDR2 YSYEKL. CDR3 length equals 15 residues. Here the CDR3 DNA reads TGCGCCAGCAGCCAAGAACCTTGGGCCCCAGGGACCCAGTACTTC. It specifies CASSQEPWAPGTQYF.

The chain couples TRBV27 to TRBJ2-7; a weak D match, TRBD1 (5 bases). The CDR3 spans 14 residues. Trimming stripped 7 bases from V and 4 bases from J, with 17 bases between. CDR1 MNHEY and CDR2 SMNVEV come from the germline V gene (reference sequence). The CDR3 region is CASTLEGAEYEQYV. For the CDR3, the DNA is TGTGCCAGCACCCTGGAAGGGGCTGAATACGAGCAGTACGTC.

The chain recombines TRBV6-5 with TRBJ1-4; D gene uncertain. Trimming cost V 0 bases and J 7 bases, with 15 bases left between them. The CDR3 spans 16 residues. Germline values: CDR1 MNHEY, CDR2 SVGAGI. This chain's CDR3 is CASSYSVLLAGEKLFF. CDR3 bases: TGTGCCAGCAGTTACTCCGTCTTACTCGCGGGTGAAAAACTGTTTTTT.

This clone was counted a few times. V gene TRBV6-1 combines with J gene TRBJ2-7; no clear D. Deletions cut 4 bases from V and 3 bases from J, with 1 base between. The CDR3 loop spans 10 amino acids. Germline CDR1 is MNHNS and CDR2 is SASEGT. The CDR3 DNA is TGTGCCAGCAGTGTCTACGAGCAGTACGTC. It yields the protein CASSVYEQYV.

This chain links TRBV10-2 with TRBJ2-3; possible D gene TRBD1, 5 bases. Germline V CDR1 and CDR2: WSHSY, SAAADI. V was shortened by 8 bases and J by 4 bases, with 13 bases between the two germline ends. The CDR3 totals 13 residues. The CDR3 sequence is CASEDRRADTQYF. CDR3 coding DNA: TGCGCCAGCGAGGACCGCAGGGCAGATACGCAGTATTTT.

The gene calls are TRBV2 and TRBJ1-1, with a possible D match to TRBD1 (5 bases). Deletions cut 3 bases from V and 0 bases from J, with 8 bases between. The CDR3 has 14 amino acids. CDR1 is SNHLY, CDR2 FYNNEI, per germline. CDR3 bases: TGTGCCAGCAGTGACACAGGACTGAACACTGAAGCTTTCTTT. Translating gives CASSDTGLNTEAFF.

The chain links TRBV9 to TRBJ1-1; D is unclear. With 1 base removed from V and 0 bases from J, the gap between germline ends came to 13 bases. The CDR3 sequence is 16 residues long. Germline assignment: CDR1 SGDLS and CDR2 YYNGEE. The CDR3 loop is CASSVSPKLMNTEAFF. The CDR3 nucleotides read TGTGCCAGCAGCGTAAGTCCGAAACTAATGAACACTGAAGCTTTCTTT. The variable domain in full, with the rest retrieved from reference TRBV9 and TRBJ1-1, is DSGVTQTPKHLITATGQRVTLRCSPRSGDLSVYWYQQSLDQGLQFLIQYYNGEERAKGNILERFSAQQFPDLHSELNLSSLELGDSALYFCASSVSPKLMNTEAFFGQGTRLTVV.